These 20 T cell receptor beta chains were sequenced from one sample in a study of Graves' ophthalmopathy and Graves' hyperthyroidism. Amplification of the TCR beta CDR3 regions used RNA transcripts (as template). First-round RT-PCR employed HTBI primers, with a second-round multiplex PCR after it. MiXCR, applied by TCRdb to the multiplex PCR reads, yields one record per CDR3 protein. The top ten clones hold roughly 3% of a sample with some 410,000 distinct CDR3 sequences, under 25% of them seen once. Material for sequencing was peripheral blood. Receptors originate from a woman aged 18-29 years with stable Graves' hyperthyroidism.

V gene TRBV28 combines with J gene TRBJ1-1; D is unclear. Germline V gives CDR1 MDHEN, CDR2 SYDVKM. CDR3 size: 16 residues. Trimming took off 3 bases at V and 2 bases at J, with 16 bases between the two ends. The CDR3, as DNA: TGTGCCAGCAGTTTTTCGGGAGCGCTAGGAAACACTGAAGCTTTCTTT. Translating it yields CASSFSGALGNTEAFF.

The chain is built from TRBV4-3 and TRBJ2-5; no definite D call. V lost 3 bases and J 5 bases, leaving 13 bases between the germline ends. CDR1 and CDR2 (germline): LGHNA, YSLEER. The CDR3 covers 14 residues. This CDR3 is CASSQDGGRETQYF. DNA of the CDR3: TGCGCCAGCAGCCAGGACGGTGGAAGGGAGACCCAGTACTTC.

This clonotype was recorded many times. The V gene is TRBV20-1, the J gene TRBJ2-7; no clear D. The V and J ends lost 4 bases and 2 bases respectively, with 6 bases between them. Germline CDR1 reads DFQATT; CDR2 reads SNEGSKA (reference sequence). The CDR3 runs to 11 residues. The CDR3 nucleotides are TGCAGTGCTACCCGGGCCTACGAGCAGTACTTC. Amino acid sequence: CSATRAYEQYF.

This chain links TRBV15 with TRBJ2-5; 10 nucleotides align to TRBD2. V lost 1 base to trimming and J lost 3 bases; unmatched junction nucleotides: 2. Germline V gene sequence: CDR1 LNHNV, CDR2 YYDKDF (reference sequence). The length of the CDR3 is 15 residues. The CDR3 DNA reads TGTGCCACCAGCAGAGTAACTAGCGGGGAAGAGACCCAGTACTTC. Its translation: CATSRVTSGEETQYF. Drawing the rest from reference TRBV15 and TRBJ2-5, the complete variable domain is DAMVIQNPRYQVTQFGKPVTLSCSQTLNHNVMYWYQQKSSQAPKLLFHYYDKDFNNEADTPDNFQSRRPNTSFCFLDIRSPGLGDTAMYLCATSRVTSGEETQYFGPGTRLLVL.

DNA for the CDR3: TGTGCCAGCAGTGAATCACTTCCGAGCTCCTACGAGCAGTACTTC. This codes for CASSESLPSSYEQYF. This chain uses TRBV6-1 with TRBJ2-7; D ambiguous. This CDR3 spans 15 amino acids. V was trimmed by 2 bases and J by 0 bases, leaving 11 bases between them. Germline V gene sequence: CDR1 MNHNS, CDR2 SASEGT.

The sample holds many counts of this clonotype. V and J are TRBV12-3 or TRBV12-4 and TRBJ1-6; D possibly corresponds to TRBD1 (5 bases). The length of the CDR3 is 14 residues. Trimming stripped 6 bases from V and 10 bases from J, with 16 bases between. The CDR3 sequence: CASRPTAKGSPLHF. The CDR3 nucleotides read TGTGCCAGCAGGCCGACAGCCAAGGGGTCACCCCTCCACTTT.

This clonotype was counted a few times. The chain employs TRBV18 and TRBJ1-1; TRBD1 matches 10 bases. Germline values: CDR1 KGHSH, CDR2 LQKENI. The CDR3 consists of 17 residues. V shed 5 bases, J shed 5 bases, and the junction held 14 bases outside the gene matches. The chain's CDR3 is CASSGPGQGRGVTEAFF. CDR3 coding DNA: TGTGCCAGCTCAGGTCCGGGACAGGGGCGGGGAGTGACTGAAGCTTTCTTT.

This clonotype has ten or more counts. The J gene is TRBJ2-2, the V gene TRBV5-1, with a possible D match to TRBD2 (5 bases). The CDR3 is 15 residues long. Between the trimmed V and J ends, which lost 0 bases and 1 base, there was a span of 7 bases. CDR1 and CDR2 (germline): SGHRS, YFSETQ. CDR3 DNA sequence: TGCGCCAGCAGCTTGGGTAGCGTGAACACCGGGGAGCTGTTTTTT. Its translation is CASSLGSVNTGELFF.

In its sample, this clonotype was seen once. This chain uses TRBV6-1 with TRBJ1-3, with 10 bases lining up with TRBD1. J was trimmed by 1 base and V by 6 bases; bases with no gene match: 3. The CDR3 contains 15 residues. The V gene's germline CDR1 is MNHNS and CDR2 SASEGT. CDR3 protein: CASRTGGISGNTIYF. Written as DNA, the CDR3 is TGTGCCAGCAGGACAGGGGGCATATCTGGAAACACCATATATTTT.

In its sample, this clonotype was seen many times. The rearrangement links TRBV28 to TRBJ1-2, with D unclear. CDR3 length: 11 amino acids. Between the trimmed V and J ends, which lost 7 bases and 5 bases, there was a span of 8 bases. Per the germline V gene, CDR1 is MDHEN and CDR2 is SYDVKM. The CDR3 bases are TGTGCCAGCACCTCTACATATGGCTACACCTTC. It is translated as CASTSTYGYTF.

This clonotype has a count of ten or more. The chain joins TRBV2 to TRBJ2-7; 10 bases fit TRBD2. Trimming took 1 base from V and 2 from J; bases not matched to a gene: 2. The CDR3 has 15 residues. Germline CDR1 SNHLY, CDR2 FYNNEI. CDR3: CASSEGGLAAYEQYF. CDR3 sequence (DNA): TGTGCCAGCAGTGAAGGAGGACTAGCGGCCTACGAGCAGTACTTC.

Remarks on this clonotype: This could be a read error, since a much larger clone is one nucleotide away. The gene calls are TRBV19 and TRBJ2-4; tentative D call: TRBD2 (5 bases). This CDR3 has 14 residues. Germline lookup yields CDR1 LNHDA and CDR2 SQIVND (reference sequence). DNA for the CDR3: TGTGCCAGTAGCCCCCTCTTTGGGAGTGACATTAAGTACTTC. Translated, it gives CASSPLFGSDIKYF.

This clonotype was seen a handful of times. A junction end diverges from the germline sequence, so it may reflect a read error. This rearrangement joins TRBV20-1 to TRBJ2-4; D unresolved. From germline, CDR1 is DFQATT and CDR2 SNEGSKA (reference sequence). The CDR3 runs to 9 residues. CDR3 bases: TGCAGTGCTGGGAACATTAAGTACTTC. The encoded protein is CSAGNIKYF.

In its sample, this clonotype was seen many times. This chain links TRBV24-1 with TRBJ2-2; D unclear. CDR1 is KGHDR and CDR2 is SFDVKD in the germline V gene. V was trimmed by 0 bases and J by 5 bases, leaving 9 bases between them. The CDR3 extends over 15 amino acids. CDR3 nucleotides: TGTGCCACCAGTGATTTGCGGAGTCAAACCGGGGAGCTGTTTTTT. Translated, it gives CATSDLRSQTGELFF.

The sample holds many counts of this clonotype. V is TRBV2 and J is TRBJ2-7, with TRBD2 identical over 7 bases. Germline V CDR1 and CDR2: SNHLY, FYNNEI. The CDR3 totals 12 residues. V gave up 6 bases and J gave up 4 bases; unmatched junction bases: 3. In DNA form, the CDR3 reads TGTGCCAGCAGCCCACTAGCGTACGAGCAGTACTTC. Translation gives CASSPLAYEQYF.

This clonotype has at least ten counts. CDR3: CATIADGEAFF. The CDR3 DNA reads as TGTGCCACCATTGCGGACGGCGAAGCTTTCTTT. V and J are TRBV6-1 and TRBJ1-1; D is uncertain. CDR3 length: 11 residues. Germline-derived CDR1 and CDR2 are MNHNS and SASEGT. V was clipped by 10 bases and J by 8 bases, with 14 bases between them.

This clonotype showed up many times. The V call is TRBV5-1, the J call TRBJ2-5; TRBD2 matches 11 bases. Germline V CDR1 and CDR2: SGHRS, YFSETQ. J lost 4 bases, V lost 4 bases, and 6 bases had no gene match. CDR3 size: 15 residues. In DNA, the CDR3 is TGCGCCAGCAGCCATAGCGGGAGGGCCGGAGAGACCCAGTACTTC. Encoded protein: CASSHSGRAGETQYF.

This rearrangement joins TRBV20-1 to TRBJ1-3; D is uncertain. CDR1 and CDR2 from the germline V gene are DFQATT and SNEGSKA (reference sequence). Trimming took off 6 bases at V and 0 bases at J, with 9 bases between the two ends. CDR3 length: 13 amino acids. CDR3 region: CSAINLSGNTIYF. CDR3 nucleotides: TGCAGTGCCATCAACCTCTCTGGAAACACCATATATTTT.

This clonotype was seen a handful of times. At one boundary the junction diverges from the germline segment, which might be a read error. This sequence joins TRBV28 and TRBJ2-4; 8 bases fit TRBD1. CDR1 is MDHEN, CDR2 SYDVKM, per germline. CDR3 size: 16 residues. In DNA, the CDR3 is TGTGCCAGCAGTTTAAGGACAGGGCGAGCCAAAAACATTAAGTACTTC. Translating it yields CASSLRTGRAKNIKYF.

The rearrangement uses TRBV9 and TRBJ1-5; 8 bases line up with TRBD1. From germline, CDR1 is SGDLS and CDR2 YYNGEE. V trimming: 7 bases; J trimming: 5 bases; junction bases outside the gene matches: 5. This CDR3 has 13 residues. The DNA of the CDR3 is TGTGCCAGCGGAACAGGGGGGGATCAGCCCCAGCATTTT. It encodes CASGTGGDQPQHF.